This T cell receptor (beta chain) was obtained from a study of blood T cells in healthy people across ages. Turning to the study itself: Template-switching capture recovered about one barcoded beta molecule per two T cells.

With a J-beta primer mix and a sample-barcoded 5' primer, a second PCR ran about 6 to 11 cycles. TCRdb used MiXCR to reprocess the 5' RACE reads, holding one entry per CDR3 protein. The sample yields roughly 560,000 distinct CDR3 sequences, about 25% seen once. Total RNA was extracted at no less than 6 micrograms per sample. Trimming pared 8 bases from V and 3 bases from J, leaving 12 bases between. The CDR3 sequence is 13 residues long. Germline lookup yields CDR1 SNHLY and CDR2 FYNNEI. This same sample was also taken into another study, of T cells of mothers and their children.

The chain carries TRBV2 and TRBJ2-3; D remains ambiguous. The receptor's source is a boy aged 5 to 17 in good health. The specimen was blood. The CDR3 coding sequence is TGTGCCAGCGGACCTGGCCCGACAGATACGCAGTATTTT. As protein: CASGPGPTDTQYF.